Given below is one T cell receptor (beta chain) in context. The antigen is not known. The CDR3 loop spans 15 amino acids. Germline V gene sequence: CDR1 LNHDA, CDR2 SQIVND (reference sequence). Trimming removed 5 bases from V and 10 bases from J, with 21 bases in between. Using its own MiXCR run on the reads, TCRdb lists one record per CDR3 protein. The sample comprises hundreds of thousands of distinct CDR3 sequences, about 33% of which are singletons, and about a sixth rests with the top ten. This record comes from a study of T cell repertoires in cytomegalovirus infection. Whole-study context: Alongside well-studied HLA-B-restricted CMV epitopes, recently identified HLA-C-restricted CMV epitopes were also used.

Study-level findings and limits: Summed public TCR beta family frequency identified CMV carriers bearing the relevant HLA. HLA-C-restricted CMV-specific TCR beta clonotypes were dominant in the ex vivo response.

J is TRBJ2-1 and V is TRBV19, with D possibly TRBD2 on 5 matching bases. The receptor was isolated from a human donor in good health (CMV status not recorded). Some clones in this sample may be carry-over from other donors' samples. Sequenced material: cultured PBMCs, taken from culture after CMV antigen stimulation. The CDR3 DNA sequence: TGTGCCAGTAGTGAAGGAACTAGTGGGCCCGACGAGCAGTTCTTC. Its protein product is CASSEGTSGPDEQFF. The full variable domain, its missing parts supplied by reference TRBV19 and TRBJ2-1, is DGGITQSPKYLFRKEGQNVTLSCEQNLNHDAMYWYRQDPGQGLRLIYYSQIVNDFQKGDIAEGYSVSREKKESFPLTVTSAQKNPTAFYLCASSEGTSGPDEQFFGPGTRLTVL.